What follows is one T cell receptor (beta chain) and its context. The antigen remains undetermined. The data were obtained in a study of early T cells in non-severe SARS-CoV-2 infection. As for the study in general: Sequencing of unsorted whole blood was done on bulk RNA, leaving chains unpaired. Study-level results: VDJdb matching, biased toward anti-spike CD8 responses, missed private and CD4 specificities.

The TCR library protocol was used to attach unique molecular identifiers. These identifiers were attached to individual cDNA molecules. TCRdb re-analysed the 5' RACE reads in MiXCR, keeping a single row per CDR3 protein. The sample has about 76,000 distinct CDR3 sequences, around a sixth seen once; the top ten hold around 12%. Germline V gene sequence: CDR1 MNHEY, CDR2 SVGAGI. This CDR3 is 13 amino acids long. V was trimmed by 2 bases and J by 8 bases, leaving 10 bases between them. The sample consisted of whole blood. The sequence was obtained from an adult who was a healthcare worker with PCR-confirmed SARS-CoV-2 infection or an uninfected control (not recorded which). The chain carries TRBV6-5 and TRBJ2-1; D not certain. This CDR3 reads CASSYSLTYEQFF. In DNA, the CDR3 is TGTGCCAGCAGTTACAGCCTAACCTATGAGCAGTTCTTC.